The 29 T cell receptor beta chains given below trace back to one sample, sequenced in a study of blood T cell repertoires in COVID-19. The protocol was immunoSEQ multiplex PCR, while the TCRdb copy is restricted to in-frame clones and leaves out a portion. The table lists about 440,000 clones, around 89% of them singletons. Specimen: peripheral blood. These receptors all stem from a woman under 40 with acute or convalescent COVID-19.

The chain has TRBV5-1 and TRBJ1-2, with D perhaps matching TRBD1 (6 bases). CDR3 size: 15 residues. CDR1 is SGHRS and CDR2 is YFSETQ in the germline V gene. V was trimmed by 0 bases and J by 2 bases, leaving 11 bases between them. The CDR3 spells CASSLAAGTNYGYTF. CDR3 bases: TGCGCCAGCAGCTTGGCGGCAGGGACAAACTATGGCTACACCTTC.

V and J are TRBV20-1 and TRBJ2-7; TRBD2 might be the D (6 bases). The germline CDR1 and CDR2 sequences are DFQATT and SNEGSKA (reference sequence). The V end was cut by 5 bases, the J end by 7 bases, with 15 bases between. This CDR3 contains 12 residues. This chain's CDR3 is CSAGGTAWEQYF. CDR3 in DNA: TGCAGTGCTGGTGGGACTGCCTGGGAGCAGTACTTC.

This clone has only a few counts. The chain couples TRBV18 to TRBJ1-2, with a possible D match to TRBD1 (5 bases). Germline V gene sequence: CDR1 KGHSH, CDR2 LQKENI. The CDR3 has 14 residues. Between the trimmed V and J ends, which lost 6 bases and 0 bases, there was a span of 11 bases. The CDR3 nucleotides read TGTGCCAGCTCGAGGGGAGGGTCTAACTATGGCTACACCTTC. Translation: CASSRGGSNYGYTF.

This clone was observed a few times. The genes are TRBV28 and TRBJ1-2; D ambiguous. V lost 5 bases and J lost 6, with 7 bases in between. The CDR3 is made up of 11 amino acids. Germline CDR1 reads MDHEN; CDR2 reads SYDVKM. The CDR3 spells CASSPRHGYTF. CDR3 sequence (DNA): TGTGCCAGCAGTCCCAGGCATGGCTACACCTTC.

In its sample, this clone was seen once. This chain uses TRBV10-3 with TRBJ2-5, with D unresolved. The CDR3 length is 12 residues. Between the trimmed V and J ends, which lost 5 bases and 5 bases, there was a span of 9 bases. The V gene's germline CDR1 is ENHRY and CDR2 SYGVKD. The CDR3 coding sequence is TGTGCCATCAGTCAACCGAGGGAGACCCAGTACTTC. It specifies CAISQPRETQYF.

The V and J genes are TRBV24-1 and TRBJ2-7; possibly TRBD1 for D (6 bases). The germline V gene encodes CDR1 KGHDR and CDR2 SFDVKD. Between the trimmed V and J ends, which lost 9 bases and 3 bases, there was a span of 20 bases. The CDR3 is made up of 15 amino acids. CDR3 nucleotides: TGTGCCACCCCTGGCATGATGGACAGATACTACGAGCAGTACTTC. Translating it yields CATPGMMDRYYEQYF.

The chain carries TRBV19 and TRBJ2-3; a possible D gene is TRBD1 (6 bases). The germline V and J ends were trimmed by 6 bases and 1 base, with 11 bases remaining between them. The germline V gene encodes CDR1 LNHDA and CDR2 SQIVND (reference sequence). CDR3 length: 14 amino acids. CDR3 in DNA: TGTGCCAGTAGCAGGGGAGTGGGCACAGATACGCAGTATTTT. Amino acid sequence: CASSRGVGTDTQYF.

CDR3 loop: CASSQVGQGSEETQYF. CDR3 coding DNA: TGTGCCAGCAGCCAAGTCGGACAGGGTTCCGAAGAGACCCAGTACTTC. J is TRBJ2-5 and V is TRBV4-2; TRBD1 aligns across 8 bases. The CDR3 length is 16 residues. V lost 1 base, J lost 3 bases, and 7 bases stayed unmatched. From germline, CDR1 is LGHNA and CDR2 YNFKEQ.

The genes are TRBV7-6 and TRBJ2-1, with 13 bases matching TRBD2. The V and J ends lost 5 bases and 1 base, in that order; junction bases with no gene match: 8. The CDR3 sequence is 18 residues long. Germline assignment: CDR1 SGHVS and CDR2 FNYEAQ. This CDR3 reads CASSLLAGGPASYNEQFF. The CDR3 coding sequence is TGTGCCAGCAGCCTACTAGCGGGGGGGCCCGCTTCCTACAATGAGCAGTTCTTC.

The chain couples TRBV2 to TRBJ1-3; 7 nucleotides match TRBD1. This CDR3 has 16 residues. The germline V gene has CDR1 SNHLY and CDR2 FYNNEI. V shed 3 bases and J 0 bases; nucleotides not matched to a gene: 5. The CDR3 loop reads CASSDTGDFSGNTIYF. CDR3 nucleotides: TGTGCCAGCAGTGATACAGGGGACTTCTCTGGAAACACCATATATTTT.

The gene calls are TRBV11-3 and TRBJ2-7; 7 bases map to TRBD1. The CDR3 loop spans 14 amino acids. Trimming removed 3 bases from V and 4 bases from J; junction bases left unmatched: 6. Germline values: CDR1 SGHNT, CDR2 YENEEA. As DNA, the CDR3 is TGTGCCAGCAGCTTGAACAGGGACAGTTACGAGCAGTACTTC. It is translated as CASSLNRDSYEQYF.

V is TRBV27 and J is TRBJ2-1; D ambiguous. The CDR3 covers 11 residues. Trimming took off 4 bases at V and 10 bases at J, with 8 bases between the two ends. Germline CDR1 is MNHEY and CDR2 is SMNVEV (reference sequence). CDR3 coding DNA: TGTGCCAGCAGTTGGAGTGGCGAGCAGTTCTTC. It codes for CASSWSGEQFF.

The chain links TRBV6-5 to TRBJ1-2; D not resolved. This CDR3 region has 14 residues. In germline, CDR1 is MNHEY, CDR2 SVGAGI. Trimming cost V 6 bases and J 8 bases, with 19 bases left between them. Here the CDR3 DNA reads TGTGCCAGCAGCTTATACGACTCTACGGGGGGCTACACCTTC. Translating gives CASSLYDSTGGYTF.

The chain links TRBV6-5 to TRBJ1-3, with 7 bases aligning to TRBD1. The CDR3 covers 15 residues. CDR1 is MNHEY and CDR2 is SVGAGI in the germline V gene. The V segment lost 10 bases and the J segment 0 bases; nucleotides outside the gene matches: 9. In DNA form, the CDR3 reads TGTGCCACCCGGGGACAGATCCCCTCTGGAAACACCATATATTTT. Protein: CATRGQIPSGNTIYF.

The CDR3 bases are TGCAGCGGACGGCGGGGGATGGGCACCGGGGAGCTGTTTTTT. Translated: CSGRRGMGTGELFF. This chain uses TRBV29-1 with TRBJ2-2; 7 positions match TRBD2. J lost 4 bases, V lost 7 bases, and 9 bases had no gene match. CDR1 is SQVTM, CDR2 ANQGSEA, per germline. The CDR3 runs to 14 residues.

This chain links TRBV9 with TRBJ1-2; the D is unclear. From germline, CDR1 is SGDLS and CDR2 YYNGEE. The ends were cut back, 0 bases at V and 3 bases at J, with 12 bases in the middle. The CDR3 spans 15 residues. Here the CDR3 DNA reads TGTGCCAGCAGCGTAGGCTTCCTCCTAGACTATGGCTACACCTTC. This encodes CASSVGFLLDYGYTF. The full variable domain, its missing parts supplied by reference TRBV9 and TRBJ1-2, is DSGVTQTPKHLITATGQRVTLRCSPRSGDLSVYWYQQSLDQGLQFLIQYYNGEERAKGNILERFSAQQFPDLHSELNLSSLELGDSALYFCASSVGFLLDYGYTFGSGTRLTVV.

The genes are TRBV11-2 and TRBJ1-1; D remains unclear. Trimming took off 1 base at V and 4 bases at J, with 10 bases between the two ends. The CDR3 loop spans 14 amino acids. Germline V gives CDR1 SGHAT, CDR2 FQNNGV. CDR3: CASSLAGLGTEAFF. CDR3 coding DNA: TGTGCCAGCAGCTTAGCGGGGTTGGGCACTGAAGCTTTCTTT.

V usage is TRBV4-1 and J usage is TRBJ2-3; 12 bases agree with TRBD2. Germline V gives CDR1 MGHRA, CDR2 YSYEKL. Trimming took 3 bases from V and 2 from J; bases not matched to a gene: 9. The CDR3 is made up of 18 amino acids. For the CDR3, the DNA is TGCGCCAGCAGCCATTTCCCGGGACTAGCGGGTATCACAGATACGCAGTATTTT. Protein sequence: CASSHFPGLAGITDTQYF.

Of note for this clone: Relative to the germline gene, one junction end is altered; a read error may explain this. CDR3 loop: CASRLGAPGIYF. The CDR3 DNA follows: TGTGCCAGCAGATTGGGGGCGCCGGGAATTTATTTT. This chain connects TRBV5-8 to TRBJ2-3, with a possible D match to TRBD1 (6 bases). This CDR3 region has 12 residues. Germline V CDR1 and CDR2: SGHTS, YDEGEE.

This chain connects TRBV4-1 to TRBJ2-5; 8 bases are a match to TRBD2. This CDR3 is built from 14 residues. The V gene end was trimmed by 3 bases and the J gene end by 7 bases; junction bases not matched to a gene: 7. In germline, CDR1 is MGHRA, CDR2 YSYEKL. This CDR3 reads CASSQLQAGGTQYF. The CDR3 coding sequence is TGCGCCAGCAGCCAGCTACAGGCGGGGGGGACCCAGTACTTC.

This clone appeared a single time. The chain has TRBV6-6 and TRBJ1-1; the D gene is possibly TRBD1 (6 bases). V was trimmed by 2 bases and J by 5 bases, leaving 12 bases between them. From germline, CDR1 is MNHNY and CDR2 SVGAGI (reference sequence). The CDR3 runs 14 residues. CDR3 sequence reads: CASSYPGTKTEAFF. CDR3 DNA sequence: TGTGCCAGCAGTTACCCCGGGACAAAGACTGAAGCTTTCTTT.

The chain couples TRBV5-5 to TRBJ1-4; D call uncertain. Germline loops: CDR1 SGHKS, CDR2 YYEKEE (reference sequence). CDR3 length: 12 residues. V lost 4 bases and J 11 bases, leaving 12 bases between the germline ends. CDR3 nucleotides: TGTGCCAGCAGCCCCTCCGGTGAGAAACTGTTTTTT. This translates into CASSPSGEKLFF. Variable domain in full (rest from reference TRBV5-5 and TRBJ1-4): DAGVTQSPTHLIKTRGQQVTLRCSPISGHKSVSWYQQVLGQGPQFIFQYYEKEERGRGNFPDRFSARQFPNYSSELNVNALLLGDSALYLCASSPSGEKLFFGSGTQLSVL.

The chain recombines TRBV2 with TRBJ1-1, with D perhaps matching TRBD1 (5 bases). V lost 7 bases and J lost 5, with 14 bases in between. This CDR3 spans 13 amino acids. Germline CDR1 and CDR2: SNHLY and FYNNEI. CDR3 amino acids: CASTAGGGTEAFF. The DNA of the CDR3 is TGTGCCAGCACGGCTGGGGGAGGGACTGAAGCTTTCTTT.

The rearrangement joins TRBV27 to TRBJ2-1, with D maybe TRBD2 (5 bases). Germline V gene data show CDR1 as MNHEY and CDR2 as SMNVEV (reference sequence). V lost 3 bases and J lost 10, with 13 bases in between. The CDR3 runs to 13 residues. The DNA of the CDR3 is TGTGCCAGCAGTTTTGGACCGGGGAGCGAGCAGTTCTTC. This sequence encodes CASSFGPGSEQFF.

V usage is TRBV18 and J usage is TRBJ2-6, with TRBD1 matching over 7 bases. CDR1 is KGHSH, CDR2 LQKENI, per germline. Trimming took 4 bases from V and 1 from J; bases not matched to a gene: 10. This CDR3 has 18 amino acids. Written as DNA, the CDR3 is TGTGCCAGCTCACTTTCGTTTGGCAGGGGGTCTGGGGCCAACGTCCTGACTTTC. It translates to CASSLSFGRGSGANVLTF.

The CDR3 spells CASSDSGVKETQYF. CDR3 DNA: TGTGCCAGCAGTGATTCGGGGGTAAAAGAGACCCAGTACTTC. The chain couples TRBV2 to TRBJ2-5; D may be TRBD2 (6 bases). CDR3 length: 14 residues. V lost 3 bases to trimming and J lost 3 bases, with 11 bases between them. Germline V gives CDR1 SNHLY, CDR2 FYNNEI.

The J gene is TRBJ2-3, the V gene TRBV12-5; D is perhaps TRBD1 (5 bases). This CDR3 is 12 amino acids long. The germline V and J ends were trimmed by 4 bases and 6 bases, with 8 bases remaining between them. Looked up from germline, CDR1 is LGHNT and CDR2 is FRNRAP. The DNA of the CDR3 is TGTGCTAGTGGTTCCCAGGGTGATACGCAGTATTTT. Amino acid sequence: CASGSQGDTQYF.

The CDR3 loop is CASSLRGQGSNEQFF. Written as DNA, the CDR3 is TGTGCCAGCAGCTTAAGGGGACAGGGGTCGAATGAGCAGTTCTTC. The chain uses TRBV7-3 and TRBJ2-1; 10 nucleotides line up with TRBD1. The CDR3 contains 15 residues. The germline gives CDR1 SGHTA, CDR2 FQGTGA. The trim removed 1 base at V and 7 bases at J, leaving 4 bases unmatched.

The CDR3 is CASSQAGSSKKNNNSPLHF. The CDR3 coding sequence is TGCGCCAGCAGCCAAGCGGGATCGAGCAAAAAGAATAATAATTCACCCCTCCACTTT. This rearrangement joins TRBV4-1 to TRBJ1-6; D not resolved. The CDR3 contains 19 residues. The germline gives CDR1 MGHRA, CDR2 YSYEKL. Trimming removed 1 base from V and 5 bases from J, with 21 bases in between.